The rows below give T cell receptor beta chains drawn from one sample of a study of cytomegalovirus exposure and HLA in healthy donors. The repertoire was sequenced with immunoSEQ multiplex PCR; TCRdb's copy has only in-frame clones and lacks some. Of 160,000 or so clones in the sample, roughly 80% were seen once. Sequencing was done on a sample of PBMCs. These receptors were collected from a woman in her 30s in good health and CMV-seronegative. Each CDR3 is given with its conserved first and last residue. The D gene is left open where the match is weak. Not all rows give a size; the values are once, few, many and, for expanded clones, a class.

NA	TRBJ1-1	NA	TRBV12-5	CASGLSRATEAFF	TGTGCTAGTGGTTTGTCGAGAGCCACTGAAGCTTTCTTT
NA	TRBJ2-7	TRBD1	TRBV5-1	CASSDGTGSYEQYF	TGCGCCAGCAGCGACGGGACAGGGTCCTACGAGCAGTACTTC
NA	TRBJ2-7	NA	TRBV28	CASRYYSTSYEQYF	TGTGCCAGCAGGTATTACAGTACCTCCTACGAGCAGTACTTC
NA	TRBJ2-5	NA	TRBV1	CTSSQPGLGPLGTQYF	TGCACCAGCAGTCAACCGGGACTAGGACCCCTGGGGACCCAGTACTTC
NA	TRBJ2-5	TRBD2	TRBV7-3	CASSVGTNSQETQYF	TGTGCCAGCTCAGTCGGGACTAATTCCCAAGAGACCCAGTACTTC
once	TRBJ1-1	NA	TRBV5-1	CASSLVLNTEAFF	TGCGCCAGCAGCTTGGTCTTGAACACTGAAGCTTTCTTT
many	TRBJ1-5	TRBD1	TRBV7-9	CASSQWTGGRSQPQHF	TGTGCCAGCAGCCAATGGACAGGGGGAAGGAGTCAGCCCCAGCATTTT
NA	TRBJ2-1	TRBD1	TRBV11-1	CASSQGELHNEQFF	TGTGCCAGCAGCCAGGGGGAACTACACAATGAGCAGTTCTTC
NA	TRBJ1-1	NA	TRBV5-1	CASSLFGTEAFF	TGCGCCAGCAGCTTATTCGGCACTGAAGCTTTCTTT
NA	TRBJ2-3	TRBD2	TRBV11-2	CASSLWRGVSTDTQYF	TGTGCCAGCAGCTTATGGCGGGGGGTAAGCACAGATACGCAGTATTTT
NA	TRBJ1-1	NA	TRBV9	CASSVAGADLGTEAFF	TGTGCCAGCAGCGTAGCAGGGGCCGATTTGGGCACTGAAGCTTTCTTT
NA	TRBJ2-1	TRBD1	TRBV13	CASSSGQGRYNEQFF	TGTGCCAGCAGCTCAGGACAGGGACGATACAATGAGCAGTTCTTC
NA	TRBJ2-1	TRBD2	TRBV5-4	CASSPWEGADEQFF	TGTGCCAGCAGCCCCTGGGAGGGAGCGGATGAGCAGTTCTTC
NA	TRBJ1-5	TRBD1	TRBV7-6	CASSSQTGKTNQPQHF	TGTGCCAGCAGCTCCCAGACAGGGAAGACCAATCAGCCCCAGCATTTT
NA	TRBJ1-1	NA	TRBV11-2	CASSLVRFTEAFF	TGTGCCAGCAGCTTAGTGAGGTTTACTGAAGCTTTCTTT
NA	TRBJ2-5	NA	TRBV5-8	CASSLRGNQETQYF	TGTGCCAGCAGCCTGCGGGGAAACCAAGAGACCCAGTACTTC
NA	TRBJ2-5	NA	TRBV5-1	CASSPGPAGETQYF	TGCGCCAGCAGCCCAGGGCCCGCCGGGGAGACCCAGTACTTC
NA	TRBJ2-1	TRBD2	TRBV11-2	CASRRLAGKYNEQFF	TGTGCCAGCAGGCGTCTAGCGGGGAAATACAATGAGCAGTTCTTC
many	TRBJ2-1	TRBD2	TRBV5-4	CASTPQRGVYNEQFF	TGTGCCAGCACCCCCCAGCGGGGGGTTTACAATGAGCAGTTCTTC
NA	TRBJ1-4	NA	TRBV7-2	CASSLPYEKLFF	TGTGCCAGCAGCTTACCCTACGAAAAACTGTTTTTT
few	TRBJ1-1	TRBD1	TRBV29-1	CSVETGYGTEAFF	TGCAGCGTAGAGACAGGGTACGGGACTGAAGCTTTCTTT
NA	TRBJ1-2	NA	TRBV6-5	CASGPGGGYTF	TGTGCCAGCGGCCCGGGGGGTGGCTACACCTTC
NA	TRBJ2-7	NA	TRBV19	CASSISGGTAGSYEQYF	TGTGCCAGTAGTATAAGCGGAGGCACGGCGGGCTCCTACGAGCAGTACTTC
few	TRBJ2-7	TRBD1	TRBV11-2	CASSSPGQGLSYEQYF	TGTGCCAGCAGCTCCCCGGGACAGGGGTTGTCCTACGAGCAGTACTTC
NA	TRBJ1-5	NA	TRBV7-8	CASSPQSNQPQHF	TGTGCCAGCAGCCCACAGAGCAATCAGCCCCAGCATTTT
NA	TRBJ1-1	NA	TRBV27	CASSSTGGMNTEAFF	TGTGCCAGCAGTTCCACCGGGGGGATGAACACTGAAGCTTTCTTT
NA	TRBJ1-6	NA	TRBV5-5	CASSLVGGRDSPLHF	TGTGCCAGCAGCTTGGTCGGGGGAAGGGATTCACCCCTCCACTTT
few	TRBJ2-1	TRBD2	TRBV5-1	CASSFLRGSGVPRGYNEQFF	TGCGCCAGCAGCTTCCTGCGGGGTAGCGGGGTGCCCCGGGGGTACAATGAGCAGTTCTTC
NA	TRBJ2-2	NA	TRBV19	CATTSGAANTGELFF	TGTGCCACCACTTCAGGGGCAGCTAACACCGGGGAGCTGTTTTTT
NA	TRBJ1-3	NA	TRBV28	CASSLSPGGNTIYF	TGTGCCAGCAGTTTATCGCCGGGTGGAAACACCATATATTTT
NA	TRBJ1-5	TRBD1	TRBV6-1	CASSEAEGGWDRAFNSNQPQHF	TGTGCCAGCAGTGAAGCGGAAGGGGGTTGGGACAGAGCTTTCAACAGCAATCAGCCCCAGCATTTT
NA	TRBJ1-2	TRBD1	TRBV19	CASWDRVAYGYTF	TGTGCCAGTTGGGACAGGGTGGCGTATGGCTACACCTTC
NA	TRBJ1-4	NA	TRBV5-1	CASSPTVSEKLFF	TGCGCCAGCAGCCCCACAGTCTCTGAAAAACTGTTTTTT
NA	TRBJ1-2	TRBD1	TRBV4-2	CASSQGDRGYGYTF	TGTGCCAGCAGCCAGGGGGACAGGGGATATGGCTACACCTTC
NA	TRBJ2-4	TRBD1	TRBV5-4	CASSPGQGLVTKNIQYF	TGTGCCAGCAGCCCAGGACAGGGTTTGGTGACCAAAAACATTCAGTACTTC
NA	TRBJ2-5	NA	TRBV5-5	CASSYVGLKTQYF	TGTGCCAGCAGCTACGTGGGGCTAAAGACCCAGTACTTC
NA	TRBJ1-2	NA	TRBV18	CASSHELGYTF	TGTGCCAGCTCACACGAGTTAGGCTACACCTTC
NA	TRBJ1-1	NA	TRBV19	CASSNRASTEAFF	TGTGCCAGTAGTAACAGGGCTAGCACTGAAGCTTTCTTT
few	TRBJ2-7	NA	TRBV7-8	CFSKEKTAYEQYF	TGTTTTAGCAAGGAAAAGACGGCATACGAGCAGTACTTC
NA	TRBJ1-6	TRBD1	TRBV5-6	CASTYRGNNSPLHF	TGTGCCAGCACCTACAGGGGGAATAATTCACCCCTCCACTTT
NA	TRBJ1-1	NA	TRBV4-2	CASSQGGAEAFF	TGTGCCAGCAGCCAAGGAGGCGCTGAAGCTTTCTTT
NA	TRBJ2-7	TRBD1	TRBV5-6	CASSLGTGYAEQYF	TGTGCCAGCAGCTTGGGGACAGGATATGCCGAGCAGTACTTC
NA	TRBJ1-4	TRBD1	TRBV30	CAWSAADRGHEKLFF	TGTGCCTGGAGTGCAGCCGACAGGGGGCACGAAAAACTGTTTTTT
few	TRBJ2-7	TRBD1	TRBV19	CASTSGTGGGYEQYF	TGTGCCAGTACCTCCGGGACAGGGGGCGGATACGAGCAGTACTTC
NA	TRBJ1-2	NA	TRBV6-6	CASSYRDSSYGYTF	TGTGCCAGCAGTTACCGAGACAGCAGCTATGGCTACACCTTC
NA	TRBJ2-7	NA	TRBV29-1	CSVDTGSYEQYF	TGCAGCGTTGATACAGGGTCCTACGAGCAGTACTTC
NA	TRBJ2-4	NA	TRBV5-1	CASSGRDRGNIQYF	TGCGCCAGCAGCGGCCGGGACCGGGGGAACATTCAGTACTTC
NA	TRBJ1-1	NA	TRBV2	CASSPTTPSTEAFF	TGTGCCAGCAGCCCGACGACACCCAGCACTGAAGCTTTCTTT
NA	TRBJ2-1	NA	TRBV11-2	CASSLAGRSYNEQFF	TGTGCCAGCAGCTTAGCGGGGAGGTCCTACAATGAGCAGTTCTTC
NA	TRBJ2-7	TRBD1	TRBV9	CASSVGTGGEQYF	TGTGCCAGCAGCGTAGGGACAGGTGGGGAGCAGTACTTC
NA	TRBJ2-1	TRBD1	TRBV7-2	CASSPPNPTGDEQFF	TGTGCCAGCAGCCCCCCGAACCCCACAGGGGATGAGCAGTTCTTC
NA	TRBJ1-2	NA	TRBV7-8	CASSFEGNYGYTF	TGTGCCAGCAGCTTCGAGGGAAACTATGGCTACACCTTC
NA	TRBJ2-2	NA	TRBV10-3	CAISGGAVANTGELFF	TGTGCCATCAGTGGTGGGGCAGTCGCGAACACCGGGGAGCTGTTTTTT